A single sample gave rise to the 9 T cell receptor beta chains below, sequenced in a study of T cell repertoires in cytomegalovirus infection. TCRdb redid the calling of the reads with MiXCR, one entry per CDR3 protein. The sample lists roughly 920,000 distinct CDR3 sequences; around a third were seen once. Antigens of these TCRs are unknown. Sequences were derived from cultured CD8+ T cells from PBMCs, sampled from culture after CMV antigen stimulation. These receptors were obtained from a human donor in good health (CMV status not recorded). Some clones in this sample may be carry-over from other donors' samples.

With regard to this clonotype: One base away lies a much larger clone, so this may be a sequencing read error. The CDR3 sequence is CARSLARRSGANVLTF. For the CDR3, the DNA is TGTGCCAGGAGTTTGGCCCGACGCTCTGGGGCCAACGTCCTGACTTTC. The V gene is TRBV12-3 or TRBV12-4, the J gene TRBJ2-6; D remains ambiguous. This CDR3 region has 16 residues.

The chain joins TRBV4-2 to TRBJ1-2, with D perhaps TRBD1 (6 bases). Trimming removed 0 bases at V and 4 bases at J, with 9 bases between. Germline V gene lookup returns CDR1 LGHNA and CDR2 YNFKEQ. The CDR3 length is 14 residues. CDR3 coding DNA: TGTGCCAGCAGCCAAGATAAAGGGGGCTATGGCTACACCTTC. Its translation: CASSQDKGGYGYTF.

This clonotype was recorded a few times. The chain links TRBV6-1 to TRBJ1-2, with D unresolved. CDR1 is MNHNS and CDR2 is SASEGT in the germline V gene. CDR3 size: 13 residues. With 0 bases removed from V and 1 base from J, the gap between germline ends came to 3 bases. Here the CDR3 reads CASSEALNYGYTF. In nucleotides, the CDR3 is TGTGCCAGCAGTGAAGCCCTTAACTATGGCTACACCTTC.

This sequence joins TRBV2 and TRBJ1-4; D call uncertain. The V gene lost 3 bases and the J gene lost 0 bases, with 8 bases spanning the gap. There are 15 residues in the CDR3. CDR1 is SNHLY and CDR2 is FYNNEI in the germline V gene. The chain's CDR3 is CASSETLATNEKLFF. CDR3 nucleotides: TGTGCCAGCAGTGAGACACTCGCAACTAATGAAAAACTGTTTTTT. Full variable domain (remainder filled in from reference TRBV2 and TRBJ1-4): EPEVTQTPSHQVTQMGQEVILRCVPISNHLYFYWYRQILGQKVEFLVSFYNNEISEKSEIFDDQFSVERPDGSNFTLKIRSTKLEDSAMYFCASSETLATNEKLFFGSGTQLSVL.

This rearrangement joins TRBV7-9 to TRBJ1-5; tentatively, D is TRBD1 (5 bases). This CDR3 has 14 residues. Germline-derived CDR1 and CDR2 are SEHNR and FQNEAQ (reference sequence). V shed 1 base and J shed 6 bases, with 10 bases lying between them. The CDR3 region has the DNA TGTGCCAGCAGCTTAGGCAGGGATCCTCAGCCCCAGCATTTT. Its translation is CASSLGRDPQPQHF.

Only a few counts were recorded for this clonotype. The J gene is TRBJ2-1, the V gene TRBV6-5, with 8 bases aligning to TRBD1. This CDR3 region has 15 residues. The J segment lost 5 bases and the V segment lost 2 bases, leaving 5 bases of the junction unmatched. Germline loops: CDR1 MNHEY, CDR2 SVGAGI. The CDR3: CASSYPSDRDNEQFF. Here the CDR3 DNA reads TGTGCCAGCAGTTACCCCTCGGACAGGGACAATGAGCAGTTCTTC.

The chain carries TRBV7-9 and TRBJ2-7, with D perhaps matching TRBD2 (6 bases). Germline values: CDR1 SEHNR, CDR2 FQNEAQ (reference sequence). Trimming removed 2 bases at V and 6 bases at J, with 11 bases between. The CDR3 spans 13 residues. CDR3 nucleotides: TGTGCCAGCAGCTTATTGGGGGGATCCGAGCAGTACGTC. It specifies CASSLLGGSEQYV.

Concerning this clonotype itself: This may be a read error: a much more frequent sequence differs by one nucleotide. The gene calls are TRBV7-2 and TRBJ2-2; D not resolved. CDR1 is SGHTA, CDR2 FQGNSA, per germline. The CDR3 length is 14 residues. The CDR3 sequence is CAGSPEQNTGELFF. In DNA form, the CDR3 reads TGTGCCGGCAGCCCCGAGCAGAACACCGGGGAGCTGTTTTTT.

CDR3 coding DNA: TGTGCCAGCAGCGTCCCTGGAGGGGCGAACACCGGGGAGCTGTTTTTT. Translation: CASSVPGGANTGELFF. The chain has TRBV9 and TRBJ2-2, with D possibly matching TRBD2 (6 bases). This CDR3 has 16 residues. CDR1 and CDR2 (germline): SGDLS, YYNGEE. V shed 2 bases and J shed 0 bases, with 11 bases lying between them.